A selection of T cell receptor beta chains follows, all from one sample in a study of early T cells in non-severe SARS-CoV-2 infection. TCRdb processed the 5' RACE reads anew with MiXCR; each CDR3 protein has one entry. Of 21,000 or so distinct CDR3 sequences detected, about 5.1% appear once; the ten largest clones hold about 10%. Sequencing used whole blood. All receptors come from an adult who was a healthcare worker with PCR-confirmed SARS-CoV-2 infection or an uninfected control (not recorded which). The CDR3 runs from the conserved cysteine through the conserved F or W. The D gene is left open where the match is weak. Size is omitted from some rows. Given values are once, few, many or a class for expanded clones.

many | TRBJ2-1 | TRBV13 | NA | TGTGCCAGCAGCTTAGCAGGGGATGATGAGCAGTTCTTC | CASSLAGDDEQFF
large | TRBJ2-3 | TRBV4-3 | TRBD2 | TGCGCCAGCAGCCCGACTAGCGGGAGGGGAGATACGCAGTATTTT | CASSPTSGRGDTQYF
many | TRBJ1-4 | TRBV2 | NA | TGTGCCAGCAGCCGGGGGCCCAATGAAAAACTGTTTTTT | CASSRGPNEKLFF
NA | TRBJ2-1 | TRBV7-3 | TRBD1 | TGTGCCAGCAGCCGTGACAGGGGGGGTGAGCAGTTCTTC | CASSRDRGGEQFF
many | TRBJ2-3 | TRBV11-2 | TRBD2 | TGTGCCAGCAGCTTAATAGCGGGAGTCGCAGATACGCAGTATTTT | CASSLIAGVADTQYF
many | TRBJ1-5 | TRBV19 | NA | TGTGCCAGTAGTATAGGAGGGGGGCCTAAGCCCCAGCATTTT | CASSIGGGPKPQHF
medium-sized | TRBJ1-1 | TRBV20-1 | NA | TGCAGTGCTAGAGATCGGCAGGGCTGGACTGAAGCTTTCTTT | CSARDRQGWTEAFF
few | TRBJ1-1 | TRBV12-3/TRBV12-4 | NA | TGTGCCAGCAGCAAGAACACTGAAGCTTTCTTT | CASSKNTEAFF
many | TRBJ1-6 | TRBV12-3/TRBV12-4 | TRBD1 | TGTGCCAGCAGTACAGGGGTTGTAGGGAGGCCCCTCCACTTT | CASSTGVVGRPLHF
few | TRBJ2-1 | TRBV18 | TRBD2 | TGTGCCAGCTCACCAACTCCCGAAGGGATCGGGAGGGCCTACAATGAGCAGTTCTTC | CASSPTPEGIGRAYNEQFF
many | TRBJ2-1 | TRBV2 | NA | TGTGCCAGCAGTGATGGGAAGAGTTCTTACAATGAGCAGTTCTTC | CASSDGKSSYNEQFF
many | TRBJ1-6 | TRBV3-1 | TRBD1 | TGTGCCAGCAGGGGACAGTTTTATAATTCACCCCTCCACTTT | CASRGQFYNSPLHF
many | TRBJ2-3 | TRBV4-2 | TRBD2 | TGTGCCAGCGTCGGGGGACTAGCGGGAACGACAGATACGCAGTATTTT | CASVGGLAGTTDTQYF
many | TRBJ2-1 | TRBV28 | NA | TGTGCCAGCAGTCGCGGTAGGGGCTCCTACAATGAGCAGTTCTTC | CASSRGRGSYNEQFF
many | TRBJ2-3 | TRBV7-2 | NA | TGTGCCAGCAGCCGTACTACTTACACAGATACGCAGTATTTT | CASSRTTYTDTQYF
few | TRBJ1-2 | TRBV4-3 | TRBD1 | TGCGCCAGCAGCCAGACGACAGGGCTGGGTGGCTACACCTTC | CASSQTTGLGGYTF
many | TRBJ2-7 | TRBV12-3/TRBV12-4 | TRBD1 | TGTGCCAGCTCGGGACAGCTGTACGAGCAGTACTTC | CASSGQLYEQYF
few | TRBJ2-1 | TRBV6-4 | TRBD1 | TGTGCCAGCAGTGATGAACCAGGGGGCAATGAGCAGTTCTTC | CASSDEPGGNEQFF
few | TRBJ2-7 | TRBV12-3/TRBV12-4 | TRBD2 | TGTGCCAGCAATCCGGGACTAGCGGGAGTTGAGCAGTACTTC | CASNPGLAGVEQYF
many | TRBJ2-7 | TRBV4-3 | NA | TGCGCCAGCAGCCAAGTGGCGGGCAGGGGGGAGGAGCAGTACTTC | CASSQVAGRGEEQYF